A single T cell receptor (beta chain) is shown here with its context. This clone was counted only a few times. The clone's antigen remains unknown. The record has no base qualities; no much larger clone is one base away. The record originates from a study of blood T cell repertoires in COVID-19 (TCRdb year 2020). Broadly, across the study: Samples from collaborators originated in the United States, Italy and Spain and spanned both the acute and convalescent phases of COVID-19. Where HLA class I and class II types were available, the types were taken from metadata supplied by the sample provider, not from assay-based typing. The samples were drawn from two sources: the first 160 participants of the ongoing ImmuneRACE study, and 950 to 1,500 subjects contributed by 6 global collaborators. Nearly every sample came with metadata listing a de-identified subject ID, COVID-19 status, age in years and sex. The dataset comprised deeply sampled blood TCRbeta repertoires from subjects exposed to, actively infected with, or recovered from COVID-19. The repertoires were released in a freely available public database intended as a resource for research on the immune response to SARS-CoV-2. The prospective study material was composed of cDNA or gDNA derived from T cells, B-cell-depleted T cells, or PBMCs.

The germline V gene (reference sequence) provides CDR1 LNHDA and CDR2 SQIVND. Including the terminal cysteine and phenylalanine, the CDR3 comprises 15 residues. Only the CDR3 DNA is retained, 45 bases long and in frame from the first base. The V end loses 5 bases and the J end loses 0 bases, and a stretch of 11 bases separates them. Participants in the prospective study were aged roughly 18 to 100 years, lived in about two dozen United States geographic areas, and enrolled through a virtual design. To assign participants to cohorts, the prospective study relied on clinical history that participants themselves reported in a screening survey and a study questionnaire. Mobile phlebotomists in the prospective study collected whole blood, serum and a nasopharyngeal or oropharyngeal swab from every participant. Participants in the prospective study had the option to provide additional blood draws and questionnaires over an approximately 2-month period. Blood samples from the prospective study were shipped frozen or at room temperature prior to DNA extraction.

What the authors observed across the whole study: The amount of clinical and demographic metadata varied by source and participant and was provided uncurated.

The immunoSEQ Assay, a bias-controlled multiplex PCR, was used to amplify TCRbeta CDR3 regions from genomic DNA. Per the authors' processing: Nucleated cell counts per sample were estimated from amplification of reference gene primers within the assay. To quantify the absolute abundance of each unique TCRbeta CDR3 rearrangement, sequence reads were collapsed and filtered. For each sample, productive Simpson clonality was calculated as the square root of Simpson's diversity index over productive rearrangements. This immuneACCESS table, as held by TCRdb, lists in-frame sequences with V and J called but not all clones. Of the missing ones, under half trace to an unresolved V gene in checked studies; the others have no known cause. The V and J calls and the clone size are those of that table, but D and trimming were determined from the DNA. The sample yields roughly 150,000 clones; about 84% were counted once. About 5.8% of the sample rests with the top ten.

Here the chain combines TRBV19 and TRBJ2-1; the D segment could be TRBD2, given 5 matching bases. The sequencing sample was made of PBMCs or T cells enriched from blood (not recorded which). The TCR was taken from a woman aged 40-49 years with acute COVID-19. The DNA is as follows: TGTGCCAGTAGTTACAGCGGAAGCTCCTACAATGAGCAGTTCTTC. This gives the protein CASSYSGSSYNEQFF.